This T cell receptor (beta chain) was sequenced during a study of T-cell reconstitution after alpha-beta-depleted transplantation in children. Only a few counts were recorded for this clonotype. Preparing the TCRbeta library involved the use of unique molecular identifiers. TCRdb itself ran the PCR reads through MiXCR, one entry per CDR3 protein. The table includes more than 90,000 distinct CDR3 sequences, roughly 8.3% detected once. This CDR3 is 15 amino acids long. CDR1 MNHEY and CDR2 SVGAGI come from the germline V gene. The V end was cut by 0 bases, the J end by 2 bases, with 9 bases between. The chain recombines TRBV6-5 with TRBJ2-3; possibly TRBD2 for D (5 bases). This receptor was obtained from a human donor who donated a stem cell graft to a child with congenital amegakaryocytic thrombocytopenia. Sequenced here: PBMCs from the stem cell graft donor, sampled from the stem cell graft. In DNA form, the CDR3 reads TGTGCCAGCAGTTACTCGACCGGGAACACAGATACGCAGTATTTT. It specifies CASSYSTGNTDTQYF.